The following is a T cell receptor (beta chain) sequence with its context. From germline, CDR1 is ENHRY and CDR2 SYGVKD. The CDR3 is 14 residues long. This sample was included in a study of T cells expressing NK-cell markers. With the 5' RACE reads reprocessed, TCRdb shows one record per CDR3 protein and no DNA. The sample table includes some 280,000 distinct CDR3 sequences. V usage is TRBV10-3 and J usage is TRBJ2-1; as DNA is missing, the TRBD2 call by TCRdb cannot be tested. Sequenced: blood T cells: a sorted CD56 or NKG2C T cell subset, CD4+ or CD8+ T cells, or bulk PBMC T cells (not recorded which). The clonotype was recovered from a man between 18 and 35 years old in good health. The CDR3 region is CAISESTSGDEQFF.